This paragraph reports one TCR beta chain. The data were produced by immunoSEQ multiplex PCR, yet TCRdb's version contains in-frame clones alone and is incomplete. This table has more than 13,000 clones, less than 85% appearing once. The sample originates from a study of T cells after somatic rescue of genetic block. CDR3 length: 14 residues. Per the germline V gene, CDR1 is SNHLY and CDR2 is FYNNEI. V shed 5 bases and J 8 bases; nucleotides not matched to a gene: 7. J is TRBJ1-4 and V is TRBV2; 8 bases are shared with TRBD1. Sequencing used peripheral blood mononuclear cells (PBMCs). The receptor's source is a man between 18 and 35 years old. The CDR3 region has the DNA TGTGCCAGCAGTTCCGGGACAGGTAGCGAAAAACTGTTTTTT. It codes for CASSSGTGSEKLFF.